The entry below gives a single T cell receptor (beta chain) sequence along with its context. These data originate in a study of T cell repertoires in cytomegalovirus infection. Turning to the study itself: Public TCR beta signatures marked donors with CMV infection and the matching HLA.

MiXCR, applied by TCRdb to the reads, yields one record per CDR3 protein. The sample shows some 240,000 distinct CDR3 sequences, approximately 15% of them seen only once. CDR1 is MDHEN and CDR2 is SYDVKM in the germline V gene. J gave up 9 bases and V 1 base, and 1 base lay outside the gene matches. The CDR3 is made up of 14 amino acids. This TCR came from a human donor in good health (CMV status not recorded). Some clones in this sample may be carry-over from other donors' samples. The genes are TRBV28 and TRBJ1-6; 9 bases map to TRBD1. Sequenced sample: CD8+ T cells from PBMCs. This CDR3 reads CASSLLDRGSPLHF. The CDR3 DNA reads as TGTGCCAGCAGTTTATTGGACAGGGGTTCACCCCTCCACTTT.